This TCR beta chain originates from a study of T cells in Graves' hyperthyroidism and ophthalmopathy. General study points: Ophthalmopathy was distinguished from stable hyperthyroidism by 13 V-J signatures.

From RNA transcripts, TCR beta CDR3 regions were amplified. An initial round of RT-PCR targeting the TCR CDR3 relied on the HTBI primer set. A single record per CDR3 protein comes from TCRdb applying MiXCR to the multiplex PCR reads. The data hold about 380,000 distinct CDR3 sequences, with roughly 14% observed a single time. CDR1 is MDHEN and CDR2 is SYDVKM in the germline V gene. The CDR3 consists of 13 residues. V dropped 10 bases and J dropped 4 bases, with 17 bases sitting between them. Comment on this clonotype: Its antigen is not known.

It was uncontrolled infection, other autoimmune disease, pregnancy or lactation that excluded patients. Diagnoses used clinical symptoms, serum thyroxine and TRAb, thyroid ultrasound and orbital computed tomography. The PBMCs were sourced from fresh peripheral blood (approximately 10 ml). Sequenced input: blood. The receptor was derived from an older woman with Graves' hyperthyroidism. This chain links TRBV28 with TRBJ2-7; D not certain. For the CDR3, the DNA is TGTGCCACCGGGTGGACGGATCAATACGAGCAGTACTTC. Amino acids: CATGWTDQYEQYF.